The 32 T cell receptor beta chains given below trace back to one sample, sequenced in a study of T cell responses to AZD1222 COVID-19 vaccine. Clones were sequenced by immunoSEQ multiplex PCR, and TCRdb holds only the in-frame ones, with some missing. The sample comprises approximately 130,000 clones, roughly 90% of which are singletons, and 5% to 6% rests with the top ten. Material: peripheral blood, obtained 28 days after the second AZD1222 dose. These receptors were taken from an adult who received the AZD1222 COVID-19 vaccine.

This clone was detected only once. CDR3 sequence: CASSRGAPEGEQFF. The CDR3 DNA reads as TGTGCCAGTTCTCGGGGGGCCCCTGAGGGTGAGCAGTTCTTC. The chain recombines TRBV19 with TRBJ2-1, with D perhaps TRBD2 (7 bases). V gave up 8 bases and J gave up 9 bases, with 20 bases separating them. Germline-derived CDR1 and CDR2 are LNHDA and SQIVND (reference sequence). The CDR3 is made up of 14 amino acids. Drawing the rest from reference TRBV19 and TRBJ2-1, the complete variable domain is DGGITQSPKYLFRKEGQNVTLSCEQNLNHDAMYWYRQDPGQGLRLIYYSQIVNDFQKGDIAEGYSVSREKKESFPLTVTSAQKNPTAFYLCASSRGAPEGEQFFGPGTRLTVL.

The chain links TRBV24-1 to TRBJ2-2; TRBD1 is a possible D gene (5 bases). The V gene's germline CDR1 is KGHDR and CDR2 SFDVKD. With 5 bases removed from V and 4 bases from J, the gap between germline ends came to 13 bases. This CDR3 contains 15 residues. This CDR3 reads CATSGGREGTGELFF. The CDR3 coding sequence is TGTGCCACCAGTGGGGGCAGGGAAGGCACCGGGGAGCTGTTTTTT.

V is TRBV19 and J is TRBJ2-7; TRBD2 agrees at 9 bases. Germline assignment: CDR1 LNHDA and CDR2 SQIVND (reference sequence). The V and J ends lost 3 bases and 0 bases, in that order; junction bases with no gene match: 3. This CDR3 contains 15 residues. CDR3 residues: CASSMSGGSSYEQYF. The CDR3 nucleotides are TGTGCCAGTAGTATGAGCGGGGGGAGCTCCTACGAGCAGTACTTC.

The chain has TRBV5-1 and TRBJ1-6; TRBD1 aligns across 8 bases. Unmatched junction bases numbered 4, after V lost 3 bases and J lost 8 bases. CDR3 length: 14 residues. Germline V lookup: CDR1 SGHRS, CDR2 YFSETQ. Here the CDR3 reads CASSSGQGDSPLHF. The CDR3 DNA follows: TGCGCCAGCAGCTCCGGACAGGGTGATTCACCCCTCCACTTT.

The chain has TRBV19 and TRBJ1-5; no definite D call. Deletions cut 1 base from V and 4 bases from J, with 5 bases between. The germline CDR1 and CDR2 sequences are LNHDA and SQIVND (reference sequence). CDR3 size: 13 residues. In DNA, the CDR3 is TGTGCCAGTAGTATAGCGGTAAATCAGCCCCAGCATTTT. Translation gives CASSIAVNQPQHF.

The chain has TRBV15 and TRBJ1-5; TRBD1 agrees at 8 bases. CDR1 is LNHNV and CDR2 is YYDKDF in the germline V gene (reference sequence). After removal of 3 bases from V and 4 bases from J, the junction contained 2 bases not matched to a gene. The CDR3 has 14 residues. CDR3 DNA sequence: TGTGCCACCAGCAGGGGACAGGATAATCAGCCCCAGCATTTT. Its translation: CATSRGQDNQPQHF.

The rearrangement joins TRBV19 to TRBJ1-1; D may be TRBD1 (5 bases). CDR1 and CDR2 from the germline V gene are LNHDA and SQIVND (reference sequence). The CDR3 totals 13 residues. The germline V and J ends were trimmed by 5 bases and 7 bases, with 14 bases remaining between them. The CDR3 protein is CASSPLGPDEAFF. The CDR3 region has the DNA TGTGCCAGTAGTCCCCTGGGACCTGATGAAGCTTTCTTT.

This clone was counted many times. The CDR3 reads CASSLERGTDTQYF. CDR3 in DNA: TGTGCCAGCAGTCTCGAGAGGGGCACAGATACGCAGTATTTT. The chain combines TRBV5-4 with TRBJ2-3; D is perhaps TRBD2 (5 bases). With 5 bases removed from V and 1 base from J, the gap between germline ends came to 11 bases. From germline, CDR1 is SGHNT and CDR2 YYREEE (reference sequence). The CDR3 has 14 residues.

The V gene is TRBV11-3, the J gene TRBJ2-1, with 8 bases that match TRBD1. Per germline, CDR1 SGHNT and CDR2 YENEEA. This CDR3 has 15 residues. Trimming removed 5 bases from V and 5 bases from J; junction bases left unmatched: 8. CDR3 coding DNA: TGTGCCAGCAGCCTACGACAGGGGACCAACAATGAGCAGTTCTTC. Translated, it gives CASSLRQGTNNEQFF. Complete variable domain (other parts from reference TRBV11-3 and TRBJ2-1): EAGVVQSPRYKIIEKKQPVAFWCNPISGHNTLYWYLQNLGQGPELLIRYENEEAVDDSQLPKDRFSAERLKGVDSTLKIQPAELGDSAVYLCASSLRQGTNNEQFFGPGTRLTVL.

The V call is TRBV7-9, the J call TRBJ2-3, with D possibly TRBD2 on 6 matching bases. Germline CDR1 SEHNR, CDR2 FQNEAQ (reference sequence). The CDR3 totals 16 residues. V was trimmed by 5 bases and J by 4 bases, leaving 19 bases between them. The CDR3 sequence: CASSTSTGVGPDTQYF. CDR3 in DNA: TGTGCCAGCAGCACCTCGACGGGAGTAGGGCCAGATACGCAGTATTTT. Full variable domain (missing parts from reference TRBV7-9 and TRBJ2-3): DTGVSQNPRHKITKRGQNVTFRCDPISEHNRLYWYRQTLGQGPEFLTYFQNEAQLEKSRLLSDRFSAERPKGSFSTLEIQRTEQGDSAMYLCASSTSTGVGPDTQYFGPGTRLTVL.

This clone was detected once. The DNA for the CDR3 is TGCGCCAGCAGCGAAGAGGGCAATCAGCCCCAGCATTTT. It is translated as CASSEEGNQPQHF. The V and J genes are TRBV5-1 and TRBJ1-5; D remains ambiguous. The V and J ends lost 4 bases and 2 bases respectively, with 7 bases between them. Germline assignment: CDR1 SGHRS and CDR2 YFSETQ. The CDR3 extends over 13 amino acids.

The gene calls are TRBV14 and TRBJ2-1, with 10 positions matching TRBD2. This CDR3 has 16 amino acids. After removal of 4 bases from V and 7 bases from J, the junction contained 10 bases not matched to a gene. Looked up from germline, CDR1 is SGHDN and CDR2 is FVKESK. The CDR3 nucleotides read TGTGCCAGCAGCCGGTATACTAGCGGGGCGCGGAATGAGCAGTTCTTC. Protein product: CASSRYTSGARNEQFF.

The chain combines TRBV10-2 with TRBJ2-2, with 8 bases matching TRBD2. Germline CDR1 and CDR2: WSHSY and SAAADI. This CDR3 has 15 amino acids. Trimming took 7 bases from V and 2 from J; bases not matched to a gene: 6. CDR3 in DNA: TGCGCCAGCAAAGCGCGGGGGGAAAACACCGGGGAGCTGTTTTTT. Translating gives CASKARGENTGELFF.

This sequence joins TRBV4-2 and TRBJ2-3, with D perhaps matching TRBD2 (7 bases). CDR1 and CDR2 (germline): LGHNA, YNFKEQ. The V gene lost 0 bases and the J gene lost 6 bases, with 16 bases spanning the gap. This CDR3 contains 16 residues. The CDR3: CASSQDKGGGPDTQYF. The DNA of the CDR3 is TGTGCCAGCAGCCAAGATAAAGGGGGGGGCCCGGATACGCAGTATTTT.

This clone was seen a single time. This chain links TRBV18 with TRBJ2-1; D call uncertain. The germline V gene encodes CDR1 KGHSH and CDR2 LQKENI. Trimming removed 3 bases at V and 8 bases at J, with 14 bases between. The CDR3 extends over 14 amino acids. CDR3 nucleotides: TGTGCCAGCTCACCGGGCAGGTTACTCGATGAGCAGTTCTTC. Translating gives CASSPGRLLDEQFF.

The chain is built from TRBV7-9 and TRBJ1-2; 10 bases fit TRBD1. This CDR3 is 15 amino acids long. The V and J ends lost 2 bases and 2 bases, in that order; junction bases with no gene match: 2. In germline, CDR1 is SEHNR, CDR2 FQNEAQ (reference sequence). CDR3 coding DNA: TGTGCCAGCAGCTTAAAGGGACAGGGGAACTATGGCTACACCTTC. Encoded protein: CASSLKGQGNYGYTF.

The V call is TRBV15, the J call TRBJ1-2; no firm D call. Trimming cost V 1 base and J 2 bases, with 8 bases left between them. Germline V lookup: CDR1 LNHNV, CDR2 YYDKDF (reference sequence). The CDR3 runs to 14 residues. The CDR3 region is CATSRGSTNYGYTF. The CDR3 DNA sequence: TGTGCCACCAGCAGAGGGAGCACAAACTATGGCTACACCTTC. Drawing the rest from reference TRBV15 and TRBJ1-2, the complete variable domain is DAMVIQNPRYQVTQFGKPVTLSCSQTLNHNVMYWYQQKSSQAPKLLFHYYDKDFNNEADTPDNFQSRRPNTSFCFLDIRSPGLGDTAMYLCATSRGSTNYGYTFGSGTRLTVV.

The chain is built from TRBV3-1 (or the pseudogene TRBV3-2) and TRBJ2-1; 9 nucleotides align to TRBD2. J lost 4 bases, V lost 1 base, and 5 bases had no gene match. The CDR3 has 16 amino acids. Germline-derived CDR1 and CDR2 are LGHDT and YNNKEL (reference sequence). CDR3 bases: TGTGCCAGCAGCCAAGGGGTGACTAGCGGATACAATGAGCAGTTCTTC. Protein: CASSQGVTSGYNEQFF.

The chain has TRBV20-1 and TRBJ1-2; possibly TRBD1 for D (6 bases). The germline V gene encodes CDR1 DFQATT and CDR2 SNEGSKA (reference sequence). The CDR3 runs 11 residues. CDR3 amino acids: CSPGHDSGYTF. CDR3 DNA sequence: TGCAGCCCGGGACACGACTCCGGCTACACCTTC.

This clone was recorded only once. The chain has TRBV7-9 and TRBJ2-5, with 8 bases fitting TRBD1. This CDR3 comprises 14 residues. V lost 5 bases, J lost 5 bases, and 7 bases stayed unmatched. CDR1 and CDR2 (germline): SEHNR, FQNEAQ (reference sequence). The CDR3 protein is CASSPGQAPETQYF. In DNA, the CDR3 is TGTGCCAGCAGCCCGGGACAGGCCCCGGAGACCCAGTACTTC.

This chain links TRBV6-2 or TRBV6-3 with TRBJ1-2; 11 bases are shared with TRBD1. The trim removed 6 bases at V and 8 bases at J, leaving 8 bases unmatched. Germline V gene lookup returns CDR1 MNHEY and CDR2 SVGEGT. This CDR3 comprises 14 residues. The CDR3 protein is CASSRGQGAGGYTF. The CDR3 DNA follows: TGTGCCAGCAGCAGAGGACAGGGGGCCGGGGGCTACACCTTC.

The rearrangement links TRBV29-1 to TRBJ1-2; D unresolved. V was pared by 6 bases and J by 4 bases, with 12 bases between. Germline CDR1 is SQVTM and CDR2 is ANQGSEA. The CDR3 runs to 12 residues. Written as DNA, the CDR3 is TGCAGCGTCGGAGAGACTTCCTATGGCTACACCTTC. This translates into CSVGETSYGYTF.

This clone was counted a single time. The chain combines TRBV21-1 with TRBJ1-5. TRBV21-1 is marked as a pseudogene. This CDR3 comprises 14 residues. The CDR3 loop reads CASSKEAFGQPQHF. The DNA of the CDR3 is TGTGCCAGCAGCAAAGAGGCCTTCGGGCAGCCCCAGCATTTT.

The chain joins TRBV27 to TRBJ2-7; 10 nucleotides agree with TRBD2. The CDR3 loop spans 15 amino acids. With V trimmed by 5 bases and J by 2 bases, 6 bases remained unmatched. Looked up from germline, CDR1 is MNHEY and CDR2 is SMNVEV (reference sequence). CDR3 DNA: TGTGCCAGCAGTCCTCTAGCGGGAGCAGCCTACGAGCAGTACTTC. Amino acids: CASSPLAGAAYEQYF.

V and J are TRBV20-1 and TRBJ2-7, with D perhaps given as TRBD1 or TRBD2 (5 bases each). The V end was cut by 3 bases, the J end by 0 bases, with 9 bases between. The CDR3 length is 13 residues. The germline CDR1 and CDR2 sequences are DFQATT and SNEGSKA (reference sequence). The CDR3: CSASPGPSYEQYF. In nucleotides, the CDR3 is TGCAGTGCTAGTCCGGGACCCTCCTACGAGCAGTACTTC.

This rearrangement joins TRBV28 to TRBJ1-2, with a tentative D call TRBD1 (5 bases). Germline V gene data show CDR1 as MDHEN and CDR2 as SYDVKM. CDR3 length: 13 amino acids. Trimming cost V 6 bases and J 6 bases, with 14 bases left between them. CDR3 DNA sequence: TGTGCCAGCAGGGGGACGGGCGAAAATGGCTACACCTTC. Translating gives CASRGTGENGYTF.

The chain links TRBV6-2 or TRBV6-3 to TRBJ1-5; no reliable D call. CDR3 size: 15 residues. CDR1 is MNHEY and CDR2 is SVGEGT in the germline V gene. Trimming removed 4 bases from V and 6 bases from J, with 16 bases in between. The CDR3 DNA sequence: TGTGCCAGCAGTTTGATGAGATTAGCAATTCAGCCCCAGCATTTT. Translated, it gives CASSLMRLAIQPQHF.

The chain is built from TRBV28 and TRBJ1-5, with D perhaps matching TRBD1 (6 bases). The CDR3 length is 16 residues. The germline gives CDR1 MDHEN, CDR2 SYDVKM. Between the trimmed V and J ends, which lost 4 bases and 6 bases, there was a span of 19 bases. The CDR3 DNA is TGTGCCAGCAGTTGGGGCTTCTCAGGGGTAACTCAGCCCCAGCATTTT. It codes for CASSWGFSGVTQPQHF. Filled out from reference TRBV28 and TRBJ1-5, the complete variable domain reads DVKVTQSSRYLVKRTGEKVFLECVQDMDHENMFWYRQDPGLGLRLIYFSYDVKMKEKGDIPEGYSVSREKKERFSLILESASTNQTSMYLCASSWGFSGVTQPQHFGDGTRLSIL.

The CDR3 spells CASSPAGHSKLFF. Written as DNA, the CDR3 is TGTGCCAGCAGCCCTGCTGGGCATTCCAAACTGTTTTTT. This chain uses TRBV7-9 with TRBJ1-4; D gene uncertain. V lost 5 bases and J lost 11, with 15 bases in between. Per germline, CDR1 SEHNR and CDR2 FQNEAQ (reference sequence). The CDR3 is 13 amino acids.

V usage is TRBV3-1 (or the pseudogene TRBV3-2) and J usage is TRBJ2-2, with D possibly matching TRBD2 (6 bases). V shed 4 bases and J shed 8 bases, with 14 bases lying between them. CDR1 and CDR2 from the germline V gene are LGHDT and YNNKEL (reference sequence). The CDR3 spans 14 residues. The CDR3 protein is CASSPAGPRGELFF. Written as DNA, the CDR3 is TGTGCCAGCAGCCCTGCGGGACCTCGAGGGGAGCTGTTTTTT.

This rearrangement joins TRBV5-5 to TRBJ1-1; no firm D call. The CDR3 consists of 14 residues. Trimming pared 1 base from V and 10 bases from J, leaving 17 bases between. Germline CDR1 is SGHKS and CDR2 is YYEKEE (reference sequence). In DNA form, the CDR3 reads TGTGCCAGCAGCTTGTTTGCGGGCATGTCGTCAGCTTTCTTT. Translation gives CASSLFAGMSSAFF.

The J gene is TRBJ2-1, the V gene TRBV11-2, with 10 nucleotides matching TRBD2. Germline loops: CDR1 SGHAT, CDR2 FQNNGV. The CDR3 loop spans 18 amino acids. Trimming took 4 bases from V and 3 from J; bases not matched to a gene: 12. The CDR3 region is CASSSPGVAGGYYNEQFF. DNA of the CDR3: TGTGCCAGCAGCTCCCCCGGGGTAGCGGGAGGTTACTACAATGAGCAGTTCTTC.